Described below is a single T cell receptor (beta chain) sequence and its context. The antigen is unknown. Regarding donors, all were healthy bone marrow donors. Amplification used 60 Vbeta primers and 13 Jbeta primers. Some clones are missing from TCRdb's copy, which holds only in-frame ones; the method was immunoSEQ multiplex PCR. The sample table includes about 84,000 clones. This sample stems from a study of cytomegalovirus exposure and HLA in healthy donors. Across the whole study: The 95 million to 120 million unique TCR beta sequences, from 150 million to 200 million T cells, were found by an earlier analysis. Points from the study as a whole: Three CMV-associated chains proved CMV antigen-specific in vitro.

Germline-derived CDR1 and CDR2 are LGHNA and YSLEER. The ends lost 1 base at V and 0 bases at J; junction bases unmatched: 13. This CDR3 has 21 amino acids. This receptor was taken from a man aged 50-59 years in good health and CMV-seronegative. The chain couples TRBV4-3 to TRBJ2-5; 14 bases map to TRBD2. The sequenced sample consisted of PBMCs. CDR3 residues: CASSQVQGTGLAGANQETQYF. The CDR3 coding sequence is TGCGCCAGCAGCCAAGTCCAGGGCACGGGACTAGCGGGGGCCAACCAAGAGACCCAGTACTTC.